The rows below give T cell receptor beta chains drawn from one sample of a study of OX40 agonist ivuxolimab in advanced cancers. The data were produced by immunoSEQ multiplex PCR, yet TCRdb's version contains in-frame clones alone and is incomplete. Of approximately 60,000 clones in the sample, 80% to 90% were seen once. Sequences were derived from CD4+ or CD8+ T cells sorted from blood, sampled in a trial of the OX40 agonist ivuxolimab. All receptors derive from an adult with an advanced solid tumor such as melanoma, head and neck, liver or kidney cancer. Each CDR3 is given with its conserved first and last residue. A D gene is named only where the DNA matches it firmly. Only part of the rows carry a size: once, few, many, or a class if the clone is expanded.

j_gene,abundance,v_gene,d_gene,CDR3nt,CDR3aa
TRBJ2-3,.,TRBV5-4,.,TGTGCCAGCAGCTTGTATCGGTCTAGCACAGATACGCAGTATTTT,CASSLYRSSTDTQYF
TRBJ2-1,few,TRBV7-6,.,TGTGCCAGCAGCAAGGACAGCTACAATGAGCAGTTCTTC,CASSKDSYNEQFF
TRBJ1-4,.,TRBV5-6,.,TGTGCCAGCAGCGGAGATAATGAAAAACTGTTTTTT,CASSGDNEKLFF
TRBJ1-5,.,TRBV4-1,TRBD1,TGCGCCAGCAGCCAAGACGGGACAGGGGGGAATCAGCCCCAGCATTTT,CASSQDGTGGNQPQHF
TRBJ2-1,.,TRBV14,TRBD2,TGTGCCAGCAGTAGACTCCTCGGACTAGCGGGAGGGGGTGAGCAGTTCTTC,CASSRLLGLAGGGEQFF
TRBJ2-1,.,TRBV7-9,TRBD2,TGTGCCAGCAGCTTAGTAGCGGGAGCTTACAATGAGCAGTTCTTC,CASSLVAGAYNEQFF
TRBJ1-1,once,TRBV18,.,TGTGCCAGCTCACCACCGAGTGGGGTGGGCACTGAAGCTTTCTTT,CASSPPSGVGTEAFF
TRBJ1-2,few,TRBV9,TRBD1,TGTGCCAGCAGCGGCCGGGACAGTTGCTTC,CASSGRDSCF
TRBJ2-7,.,TRBV29-1,.,TGCAGCGTTGGCGAGCTCCCCTACGAGCAGTACTTC,CSVGELPYEQYF
TRBJ2-3,.,TRBV11-2,.,TGTGCCAGCAGCTCCGCAGGATATGTCACAGATACGCAGTATTTT,CASSSAGYVTDTQYF
TRBJ1-2,.,TRBV27,.,TGTGCCAGCAGTTTAGGTCAGGGGCTTGGCTACACCTTC,CASSLGQGLGYTF
TRBJ1-2,.,TRBV6-5,.,TGTGCCAGCAGTTACTCGATCAAGGGAGATGATGGCTACACCTTC,CASSYSIKGDDGYTF
TRBJ2-1,.,TRBV21-1,.,TGTGCCAGCAGTCCGGGGCTAGCGGGGGTTTCCGGGAGGTACAATGAGCAGTTCTTC,CASSPGLAGVSGRYNEQFF
TRBJ1-5,.,TRBV10-3,.,TGTGCCATCAGTGAAGTCCGATATCAGCCCCAGCATTTT,CAISEVRYQPQHF
TRBJ2-7,.,TRBV14,TRBD2,TGTGCCAGCAGCCAAGCACTAGCGGGAGCCTACGAGCAGTACTTC,CASSQALAGAYEQYF
TRBJ2-7,.,TRBV2,TRBD2,TGTGCCGGGACTAGCGGGGGGGCGGCCTACGAGCAGTACTTC,CAGTSGGAAYEQYF
TRBJ2-1,.,TRBV10-1,TRBD1,TGCGCCAGCAGTGCAACAGGGGCAAATGAGCAGTTCTTC,CASSATGANEQFF